Listed below are T cell receptor beta chains from one sample, sequenced in a study of T cells in Graves' hyperthyroidism and ophthalmopathy. TCRdb called the multiplex PCR reads again in MiXCR, with one record for every CDR3 protein. This table has around 600,000 distinct CDR3 sequences, about 14% appearing once. The sequenced sample was blood. Receptors originate from a woman aged 45-60 years with Graves' ophthalmopathy. CDR3s include the opening cysteine and the closing phenylalanine or tryptophan. The D gene is left open where the match is weak. Some rows have no size entry. The others give once, few or many, or a class for an expanded clone.

TRBD1,TRBJ1-1,TRBV29-1,many,CSVAHRGTNTEAFF,TGCAGCGTTGCCCACAGGGGGACGAACACTGAAGCTTTCTTT
TRBD1,TRBJ1-1,TRBV28,many,CASSLWGGQGAQNTEAFF,TGTGCCAGCAGTTTATGGGGGGGACAGGGGGCGCAGAACACTGAAGCTTTCTTT
.,TRBJ2-1,TRBV20-1,many,CSARGSGDEQFF,TGCAGTGCTAGGGGTAGCGGAGATGAGCAGTTCTTC
TRBD2,TRBJ2-7,TRBV29-1,many,CSVTPGLAGGRQYF,TGCAGCGTAACCCCGGGACTAGCGGGAGGTAGGCAGTACTTC
TRBD2,TRBJ2-1,TRBV12-3/TRBV12-4,.,CASRLAGVKVEQFF,TGTGCCAGCAGGTTAGCGGGAGTTAAGGTTGAGCAGTTCTTC
TRBD2,TRBJ2-7,TRBV7-9,many,CASSLVSGRINEQYF,TGTGCCAGCAGCTTAGTTAGCGGGAGGATCAACGAGCAGTACTTC
TRBD2,TRBJ2-7,TRBV7-2,many,CASSLQLTSGIYEQYF,TGTGCCAGCAGCTTACAATTGACTAGCGGGATCTACGAGCAGTACTTC
TRBD1,TRBJ2-7,TRBV20-1,few,CSALGRGRPYEQYF,TGCAGTGCTCTCGGCAGGGGGCGCCCCTACGAGCAGTACTTC
.,TRBJ2-1,TRBV29-1,many,CSVAGDTYNEQFF,TGCAGCGTTGCAGGGGACACCTACAATGAGCAGTTCTTC
TRBD2,TRBJ2-1,TRBV6-2/TRBV6-3,few,CASSSFDRGGNEQFF,TGTGCCAGCAGTAGTTTTGATCGGGGGGGCAATGAGCAGTTCTTC
TRBD1,TRBJ1-2,TRBV18,.,CASSPRTQGVYGYTF,TGTGCCAGCTCACCACGAACACAGGGGGTCTATGGCTACACCTTC
.,TRBJ2-7,TRBV19,.,CASSPQGGAGGKHEQYF,TGTGCCAGTAGTCCCCAGGGGGGGGCAGGGGGCAAACACGAGCAGTACTTC
TRBD1,TRBJ1-2,TRBV29-1,.,CSVEGRTGVDYGYTF,TGCAGCGTTGAAGGGAGGACAGGGGTGGACTATGGCTACACCTTC
.,TRBJ1-5,TRBV12-3/TRBV12-4,many,CASSFGTDQPQHF,TGTGCCAGCAGTTTCGGGACGGATCAGCCCCAGCATTTT
.,TRBJ2-5,TRBV5-4,many,CASSLGGRAEETQYF,TGTGCCAGCAGCTTGGGAGGCAGGGCTGAAGAGACCCAGTACTTC
.,TRBJ2-7,TRBV30,many,CAWSSQGGPYEQYF,TGTGCCTGGAGCTCACAAGGGGGGCCCTACGAGCAGTACTTC
.,TRBJ1-1,TRBV28,few,CASSLDTGAFF,TGTGCCAGCAGTCTTGACACGGGAGCTTTCTTT
TRBD2,TRBJ2-3,TRBV12-3/TRBV12-4,many,CASSLGGGELTDTQYF,TGTGCCAGCAGTTTGGGTGGGGGGGAGCTCACAGATACGCAGTATTTT